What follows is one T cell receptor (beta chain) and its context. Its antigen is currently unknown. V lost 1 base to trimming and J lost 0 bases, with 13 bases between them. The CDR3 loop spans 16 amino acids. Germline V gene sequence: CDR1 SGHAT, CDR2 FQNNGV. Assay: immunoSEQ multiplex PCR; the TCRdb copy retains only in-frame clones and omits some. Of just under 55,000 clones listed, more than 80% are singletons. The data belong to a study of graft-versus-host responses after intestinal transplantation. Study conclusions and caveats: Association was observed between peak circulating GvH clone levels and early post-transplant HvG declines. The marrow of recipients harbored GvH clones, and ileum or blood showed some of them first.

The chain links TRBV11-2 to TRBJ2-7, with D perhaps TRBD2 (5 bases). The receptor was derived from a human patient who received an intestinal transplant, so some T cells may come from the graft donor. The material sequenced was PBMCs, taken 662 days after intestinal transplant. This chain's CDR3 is CASSLGRAGSSYEQYF. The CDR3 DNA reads TGTGCCAGCAGCTTAGGGCGGGCAGGAAGCTCCTACGAGCAGTACTTC.